The subject of this entry is one T cell receptor beta chain. These data belong to a study of technical replicates of blood from a handful of donors. Germline CDR1 is MNHEY and CDR2 is SMNVEV (reference sequence). The J segment lost 3 bases and the V segment lost 2 bases, leaving 1 base of the junction unmatched. This CDR3 is built from 15 residues. The assay was immunoSEQ multiplex PCR, and TCRdb's table has in-frame clones only and misses some. This sample has fewer than 100,000 clones, with approximately 97% found just once. Sequencing was performed on T cells isolated from PBMCs. The chain recombines TRBV27 with TRBJ2-3; TRBD2 matches at 11 bases. The receptor was derived from a human donor in good health. The CDR3 region is CASSLRLAGTDTQYF. The DNA for the CDR3 is TGTGCCAGCAGTTTAAGACTAGCGGGGACAGATACGCAGTATTTT.